The rows below give T cell receptor beta chains drawn from one sample of a study of blood T cell repertoires in COVID-19. Sequencing was performed with immunoSEQ multiplex PCR; in TCRdb, only in-frame clones are kept and a portion is missing. The repertoire holds some 120,000 clones, with around 86% as singletons. The specimen sequenced was peripheral blood. The receptor source for this set is a woman aged 45-65 years who had recovered from COVID-19. The CDR3 runs from the conserved cysteine through the conserved F or W. The order of the fields is D gene, V gene, clone size, J gene, CDR3 DNA, CDR3 protein. D genes are given only for firm matches. Clone size is stated in some rows and not others, as once, few, many or a class when expanded.

-	TRBV5-6	-	TRBJ1-1	TGTGCCAGCAGCTTGGCAGACATCGGGGCTGAAGCTTTCTTT	CASSLADIGAEAFF
TRBD1	TRBV7-2	-	TRBJ1-6	TGTGCCAGCAGCTCGCTGTCCCGGGACAGGCGGCCACCCCTCCACTTT	CASSSLSRDRRPPLHF
-	TRBV7-9	once	TRBJ1-2	TGTGCCAGCAGCTTAGTGGGGGGAGTAACAGGCTATGGCTACACCTTC	CASSLVGGVTGYGYTF
-	TRBV7-2	once	TRBJ2-7	TGTGCCAGCAGCTTAGAGGTCAGTGGCAGGGGCCTCTCCTACGAGCAGTACTTC	CASSLEVSGRGLSYEQYF
-	TRBV2	-	TRBJ1-1	TGTGCCAGCAGTGAACAGGGATCGGACACTGAAGCTTTCTTT	CASSEQGSDTEAFF
-	TRBV29-1	-	TRBJ1-3	TGCAGCGTTGATATTGGGGGCACTGGAAACACCATATATTTT	CSVDIGGTGNTIYF
-	TRBV5-5	-	TRBJ2-6	TGTGCCAGCAGCTTGGGACAGTCAACCTCTGGGGCCAACGTCCTGACTTTC	CASSLGQSTSGANVLTF
TRBD1	TRBV7-9	-	TRBJ2-2	TGTGCCAGCAGCCACCGCCGGACAGGCAACACCGGGGAGCTGTTTTTT	CASSHRRTGNTGELFF
TRBD2	TRBV19	-	TRBJ2-7	TGTGCCAGTAGTAGCGGGAGTTCCTACGAGCAGTACTTC	CASSSGSSYEQYF
TRBD1	TRBV7-2	-	TRBJ2-3	TGTGCCAGCAGCCCCGGGACAGGTATCCGAGATACGCAGTATTTT	CASSPGTGIRDTQYF
-	TRBV27	-	TRBJ2-2	TGTGCCAGCAGTTCCCAAGGGGAGCTGTTTTTT	CASSSQGELFF
TRBD1	TRBV5-1	-	TRBJ1-1	TGCGCCAGCAGGGAGGGGGCGGGAAACACTGAAGCTTTCTTT	CASREGAGNTEAFF
-	TRBV28	once	TRBJ2-7	TGTGCCAGCAGCCTCGTGGTTGGCAGTCATCCCTACGAGCAGTACTTC	CASSLVVGSHPYEQYF
TRBD2	TRBV4-2	-	TRBJ2-3	TGTGCCAGCAGCTTCGGAGGCGGGACTAGCGCGCTTACGTGGGCAGATACGCAGTATTTT	CASSFGGGTSALTWADTQYF
-	TRBV28	-	TRBJ2-7	TGTGCCAGCCTCGGGAGCGCAGTCTCGAGGAGTCCCTACGAGCAGTACTTC	CASLGSAVSRSPYEQYF
TRBD2	TRBV18	-	TRBJ2-5	TGTGCCAGCTCACCACAGGGCTTTGGCGGGGGAACCGGCACCCAGTACTTC	CASSPQGFGGGTGTQYF
TRBD1	TRBV29-1	-	TRBJ2-1	TGCAGCGGGACAGGGGGGTACAATGAGCAGTTCTTC	CSGTGGYNEQFF
-	TRBV18	-	TRBJ1-4	TGTGCCAGCTCACCACCGGCAGGGGACCACGAAAAACTGTTTTTT	CASSPPAGDHEKLFF
-	TRBV5-4	-	TRBJ1-2	TGTGCCAGCAGCCTGGGGGGCGCCCCCTATGGCTACACCTTC	CASSLGGAPYGYTF
-	TRBV6-6	-	TRBJ1-1	TGTGCCAGCAAGTTAGGGTTAGAGGGCACTGAAGCTTTCTTT	CASKLGLEGTEAFF
TRBD1	TRBV6-2/TRBV6-3	-	TRBJ2-7	TGTGCCAGCAGCCAGGGACAGAAGCAGTACTTC	CASSQGQKQYF
-	TRBV4-3	-	TRBJ1-6	TGCGCCAGCAGCCTAGGAACAGGCTTCGGTTTAAATTCACCCCTCCACTTT	CASSLGTGFGLNSPLHF
TRBD1	TRBV7-3	few	TRBJ2-1	TGTGCCAGCAGCACCTTAGGGACAGGGCTTGCTGAGCAGTTCTTC	CASSTLGTGLAEQFF
-	TRBV2	-	TRBJ2-1	TGTGCCAGCAGTAGACTCAGGGGTGAGCAGTTCTTC	CASSRLRGEQFF
TRBD2	TRBV4-1	-	TRBJ2-3	TGCGCCAGCAGCCAAGTATTTCTAGCGGGGGGGCCGGATACGCAGTATTTT	CASSQVFLAGGPDTQYF
TRBD2	TRBV7-6	-	TRBJ2-3	TGTGCCAGCAGCTTAAATAGCGGGAGGTCAGATACGCAGTATTTT	CASSLNSGRSDTQYF
TRBD1	TRBV24-1	-	TRBJ2-3	TGTGCCACCAGTGATCCGAGACAGGGGTTGGATACGCAGTATTTT	CATSDPRQGLDTQYF
-	TRBV23-1	-	TRBJ1-1	TGCGCCACTTATGAGGAGGGGAACACTGAAGCTTTCTTT	CATYEEGNTEAFF
-	TRBV29-1	many	TRBJ1-5	TGCAGCGTTGGCGGGGGGGCCGATCGCAATCAGCCCCAGCATTTT	CSVGGGADRNQPQHF
-	TRBV7-3	few	TRBJ2-1	TGTGCCAGCAGCTTGGGGCCCCCCGATTTGAATGAGCAGTTCTTC	CASSLGPPDLNEQFF
TRBD1	TRBV6-5	-	TRBJ1-5	TGTGCCAGCCGCCTAAACCGGGACAGGGATGTCCCCCAGCATTTT	CASRLNRDRDVPQHF
TRBD1	TRBV6-2/TRBV6-3	-	TRBJ2-5	TGTGCCAGCAGTTACCGACAGGGTGCGTCAGAGACCCAGTACTTC	CASSYRQGASETQYF
-	TRBV30	-	TRBJ2-5	TGTGCCTGGAGTGTGGGCAGTCGGGGGGAGACCCAGTACTTC	CAWSVGSRGETQYF
TRBD2	TRBV5-1	-	TRBJ2-1	TGCGCCAGCAGCCTTGGTGGGGCGACTAGCGGAGCTACAATGATACAGCAGTTCTTC	CASSLGGATSGATMIQQFF
TRBD2	TRBV5-8	few	TRBJ2-3	TGTGCCAGCAGCTTCGGACTAGTTAGCACAGATACGCAGTATTTT	CASSFGLVSTDTQYF
-	TRBV7-2	-	TRBJ1-2	TGTGCCAGCAGCTTGACAGTGTCCGGAAGAGGAGGCTACACCTTC	CASSLTVSGRGGYTF
-	TRBV9	-	TRBJ2-5	TGTGCCAGCAGCGTAGGGGGGCCGGAAAAGACCCAGTACTTC	CASSVGGPEKTQYF